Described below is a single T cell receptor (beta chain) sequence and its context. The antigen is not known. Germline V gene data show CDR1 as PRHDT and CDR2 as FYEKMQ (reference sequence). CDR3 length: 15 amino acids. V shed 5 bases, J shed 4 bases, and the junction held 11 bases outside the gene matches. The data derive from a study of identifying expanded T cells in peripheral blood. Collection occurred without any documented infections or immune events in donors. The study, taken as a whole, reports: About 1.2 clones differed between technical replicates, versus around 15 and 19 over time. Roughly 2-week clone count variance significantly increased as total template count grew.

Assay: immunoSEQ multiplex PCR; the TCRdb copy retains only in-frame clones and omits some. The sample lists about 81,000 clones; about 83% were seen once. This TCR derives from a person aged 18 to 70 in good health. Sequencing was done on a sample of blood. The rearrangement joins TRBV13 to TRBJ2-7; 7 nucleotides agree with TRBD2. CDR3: CASSLGRGSLYEQYF. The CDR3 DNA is TGTGCCAGCAGCCTCGGGCGGGGGTCCTTGTACGAGCAGTACTTC.